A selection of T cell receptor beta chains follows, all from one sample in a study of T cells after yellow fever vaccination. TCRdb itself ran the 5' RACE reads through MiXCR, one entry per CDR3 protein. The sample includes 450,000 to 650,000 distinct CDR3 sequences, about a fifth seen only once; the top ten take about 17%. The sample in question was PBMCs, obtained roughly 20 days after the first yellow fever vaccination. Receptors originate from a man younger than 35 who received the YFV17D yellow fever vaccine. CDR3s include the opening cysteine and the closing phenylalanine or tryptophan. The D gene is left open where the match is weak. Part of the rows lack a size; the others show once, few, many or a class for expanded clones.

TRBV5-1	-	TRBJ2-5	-	CASSPRPWTAETQYF	TGCGCCAGCAGCCCGAGGCCCTGGACAGCTGAGACCCAGTACTTC
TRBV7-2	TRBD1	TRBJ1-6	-	CASSPRTGEEALHF	TGTGCCAGCAGCCCTCGGACAGGGGAGGAAGCCCTCCACTTT
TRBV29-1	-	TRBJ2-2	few	CSVGTEAGELFF	TGCAGCGTTGGTACGGAGGCCGGGGAGCTGTTTTTT
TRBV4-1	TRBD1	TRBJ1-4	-	CASSHGQGNEKLFF	TGCGCCAGCAGCCACGGACAGGGCAATGAAAAACTGTTTTTT
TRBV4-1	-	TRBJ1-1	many	CASSQVGITEAFF	TGCGCCAGCAGCCAAGTTGGGATCACTGAAGCTTTCTTT
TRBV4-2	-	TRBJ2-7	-	CASSQSGRALSEQYF	TGTGCCAGCAGCCAATCAGGGCGGGCACTCTCCGAGCAGTACTTC
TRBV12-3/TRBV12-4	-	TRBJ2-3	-	CASRTDKAADTQYF	TGTGCCAGCAGAACCGACAAAGCGGCGGATACGCAGTATTTT
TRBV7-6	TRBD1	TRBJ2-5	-	CASSFGQVKLQETQYF	TGTGCCAGCAGCTTCGGACAGGTTAAACTCCAAGAGACCCAGTACTTC
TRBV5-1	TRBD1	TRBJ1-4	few	CASSPQGTPQEKLFF	TGCGCCAGCAGCCCACAGGGGACACCCCAAGAAAAACTGTTTTTT
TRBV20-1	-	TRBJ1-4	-	CSANTRRTNEKLFF	TGCAGTGCTAATACCCGTAGGACTAATGAAAAACTGTTTTTT
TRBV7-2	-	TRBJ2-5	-	CASSFQGNQETQYF	TGTGCCAGCAGCTTTCAGGGTAACCAAGAGACCCAGTACTTC
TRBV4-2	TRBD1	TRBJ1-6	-	CASSQEQGAYSPLHF	TGTGCCAGCAGCCAAGAACAGGGGGCCTATTCACCCCTCCACTTT
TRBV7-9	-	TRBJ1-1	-	CASSLSTANTEAFF	TGTGCCAGCAGTTTGAGTACAGCGAACACTGAAGCTTTCTTT
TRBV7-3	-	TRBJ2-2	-	CASSLGGFNGELFF	TGTGCCAGCAGCCTAGGAGGGTTTAACGGGGAGCTGTTTTTT
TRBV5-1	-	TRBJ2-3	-	CASSSDPSTDTQYF	TGCGCCAGCAGCTCGGACCCTAGCACAGATACGCAGTATTTT
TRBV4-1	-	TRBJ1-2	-	CASQRGSARGAYGYTF	TGCGCCAGTCAAAGGGGCTCTGCTCGGGGGGCCTATGGCTACACCTTC
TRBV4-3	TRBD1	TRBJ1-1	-	CASSGTGGTEAFF	TGCGCCAGCAGCGGGACAGGGGGTACTGAAGCTTTCTTT
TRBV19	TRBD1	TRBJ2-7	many	CASSILDRTYEQYF	TGTGCCAGTAGTATTTTGGACAGGACCTACGAGCAGTACTTC
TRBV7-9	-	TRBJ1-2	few	CASSFAGSGDGYTF	TGTGCCAGCAGCTTCGCGGGGAGCGGGGACGGCTACACCTTC
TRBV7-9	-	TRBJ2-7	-	CTTSSLGTEQYF	TGTACCACCAGCAGCTTAGGGACCGAGCAGTACTTC
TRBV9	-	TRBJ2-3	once	CASSVGVSTDTQYF	TGTGCCAGCAGCGTGGGGGTCAGCACAGATACGCAGTATTTT
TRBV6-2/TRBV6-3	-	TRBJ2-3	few	CASSYRSALGTDTQYF	TGTGCCAGCAGTTACAGGTCGGCTTTGGGCACAGATACGCAGTATTTT
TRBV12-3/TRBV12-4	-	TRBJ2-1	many	CASSFPPPLDGSEQFF	TGTGCCAGCAGTTTCCCCCCCCCTTTAGATGGGAGTGAGCAGTTCTTC
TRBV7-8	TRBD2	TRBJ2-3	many	CASSLAPGGSTDTQYF	TGTGCCAGCAGCTTAGCGCCGGGGGGAAGCACAGATACGCAGTATTTT
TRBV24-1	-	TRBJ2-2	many	CATSLSRTGELFF	TGTGCCACCAGTCTATCCCGCACCGGGGAGCTGTTTTTT
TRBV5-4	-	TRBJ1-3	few	CASSFGGGNTIYF	TGTGCCAGCAGCTTTGGGGGCGGAAACACCATATATTTT
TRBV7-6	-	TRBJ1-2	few	CASSLFPADLSYGYTF	TGTGCCAGCAGCTTATTTCCGGCGGACCTCTCCTATGGCTACACCTTC
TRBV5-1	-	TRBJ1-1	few	CASSPARGWGTEAFF	TGCGCCAGCAGTCCGGCCCGGGGATGGGGAACTGAAGCTTTCTTT